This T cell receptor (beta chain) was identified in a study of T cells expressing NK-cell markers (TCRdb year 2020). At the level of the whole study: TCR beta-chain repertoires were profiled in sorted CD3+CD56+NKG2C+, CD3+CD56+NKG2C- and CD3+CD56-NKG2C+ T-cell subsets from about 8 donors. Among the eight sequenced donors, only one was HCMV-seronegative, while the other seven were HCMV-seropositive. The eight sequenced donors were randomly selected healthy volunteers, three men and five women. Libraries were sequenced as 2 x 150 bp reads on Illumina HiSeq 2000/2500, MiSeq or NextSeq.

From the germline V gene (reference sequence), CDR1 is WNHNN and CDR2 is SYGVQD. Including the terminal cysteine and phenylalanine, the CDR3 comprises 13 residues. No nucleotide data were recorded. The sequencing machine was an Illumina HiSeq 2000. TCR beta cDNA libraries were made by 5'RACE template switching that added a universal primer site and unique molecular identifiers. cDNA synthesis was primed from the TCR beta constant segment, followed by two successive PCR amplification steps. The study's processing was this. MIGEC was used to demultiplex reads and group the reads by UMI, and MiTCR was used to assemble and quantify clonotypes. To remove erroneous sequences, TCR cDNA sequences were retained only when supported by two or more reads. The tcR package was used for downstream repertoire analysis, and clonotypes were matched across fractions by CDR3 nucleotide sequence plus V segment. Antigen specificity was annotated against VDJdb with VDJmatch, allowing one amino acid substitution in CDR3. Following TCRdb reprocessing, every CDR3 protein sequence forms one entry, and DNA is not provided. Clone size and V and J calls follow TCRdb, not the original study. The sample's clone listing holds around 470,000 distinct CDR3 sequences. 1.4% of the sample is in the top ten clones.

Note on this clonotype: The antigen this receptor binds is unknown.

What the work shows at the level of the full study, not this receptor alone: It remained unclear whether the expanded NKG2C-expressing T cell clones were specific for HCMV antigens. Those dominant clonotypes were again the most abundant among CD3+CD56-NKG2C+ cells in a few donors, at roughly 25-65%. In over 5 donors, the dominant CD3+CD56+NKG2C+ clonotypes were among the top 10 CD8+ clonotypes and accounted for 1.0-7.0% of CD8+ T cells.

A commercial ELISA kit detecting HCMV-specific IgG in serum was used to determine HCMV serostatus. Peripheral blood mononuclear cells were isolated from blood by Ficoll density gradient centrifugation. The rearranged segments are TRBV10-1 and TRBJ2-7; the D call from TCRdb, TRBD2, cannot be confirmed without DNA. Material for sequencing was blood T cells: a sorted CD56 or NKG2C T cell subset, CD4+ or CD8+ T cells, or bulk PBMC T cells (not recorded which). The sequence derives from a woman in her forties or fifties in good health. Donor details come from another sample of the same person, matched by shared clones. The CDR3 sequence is CARRTSGNYEQYF.